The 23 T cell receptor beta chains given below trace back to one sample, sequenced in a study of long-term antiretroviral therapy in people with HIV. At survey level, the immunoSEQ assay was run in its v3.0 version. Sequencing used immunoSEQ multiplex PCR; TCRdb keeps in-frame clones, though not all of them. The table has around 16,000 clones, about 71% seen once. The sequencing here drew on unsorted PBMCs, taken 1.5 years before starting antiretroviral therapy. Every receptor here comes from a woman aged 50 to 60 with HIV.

The CDR3, as DNA: TGTGCCAGCAGTTTATCAGGGGGGCGCACAGATACGCAGTATTTT. Encoded protein: CASSLSGGRTDTQYF. The J gene is TRBJ2-3, the V gene TRBV27; D possibly matches TRBD1 or TRBD2 (6 bases each). The V gene's germline CDR1 is MNHEY and CDR2 SMNVEV (reference sequence). Trimming removed 0 bases from V and 1 base from J, with 8 bases in between. The CDR3 has 15 residues.

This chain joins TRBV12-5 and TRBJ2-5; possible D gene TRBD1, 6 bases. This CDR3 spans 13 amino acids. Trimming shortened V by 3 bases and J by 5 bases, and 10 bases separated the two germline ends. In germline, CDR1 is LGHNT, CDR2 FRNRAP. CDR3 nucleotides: TGTGCTAGTGGTTTTGGACAGCGGGAGACCCAGTACTTC. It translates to CASGFGQRETQYF.

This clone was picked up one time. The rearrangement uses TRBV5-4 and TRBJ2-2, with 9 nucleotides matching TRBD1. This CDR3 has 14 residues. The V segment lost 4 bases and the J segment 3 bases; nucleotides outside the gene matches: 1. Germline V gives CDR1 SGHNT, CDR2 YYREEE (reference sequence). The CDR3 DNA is TGTGCCAGCAGCCGGGACAGGGACACCGGGGAGCTGTTTTTT. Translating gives CASSRDRDTGELFF.

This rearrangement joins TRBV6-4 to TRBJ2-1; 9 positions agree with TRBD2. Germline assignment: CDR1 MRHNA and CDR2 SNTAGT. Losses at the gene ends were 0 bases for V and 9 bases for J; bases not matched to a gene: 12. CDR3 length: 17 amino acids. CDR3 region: CASSDSNFAGGRGEQFF. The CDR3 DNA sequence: TGTGCCAGCAGTGACTCGAACTTTGCGGGGGGGCGGGGTGAGCAGTTCTTC.

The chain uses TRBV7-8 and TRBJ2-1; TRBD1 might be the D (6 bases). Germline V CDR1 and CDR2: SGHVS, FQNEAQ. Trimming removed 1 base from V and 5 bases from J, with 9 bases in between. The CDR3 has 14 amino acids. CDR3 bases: TGTGCCAGCAGCTTAGATTCAGGGGACAATGAGCAGTTCTTC. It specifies CASSLDSGDNEQFF. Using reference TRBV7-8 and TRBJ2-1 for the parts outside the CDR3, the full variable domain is GAGVSQSPRYKVAKRGQDVALRCDPISGHVSLFWYQQALGQGPEFLTYFQNEAQLDKSGLPSDRFFAERPEGSVSTLKIQRTQQEDSAVYLCASSLDSGDNEQFFGPGTRLTVL.

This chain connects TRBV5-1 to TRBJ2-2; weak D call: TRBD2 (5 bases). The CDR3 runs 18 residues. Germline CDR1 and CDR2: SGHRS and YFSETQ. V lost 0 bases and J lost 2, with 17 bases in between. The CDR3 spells CASSLASGAELNTGELFF. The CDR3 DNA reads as TGCGCCAGCAGCTTGGCAAGTGGAGCGGAACTCAACACCGGGGAGCTGTTTTTT.

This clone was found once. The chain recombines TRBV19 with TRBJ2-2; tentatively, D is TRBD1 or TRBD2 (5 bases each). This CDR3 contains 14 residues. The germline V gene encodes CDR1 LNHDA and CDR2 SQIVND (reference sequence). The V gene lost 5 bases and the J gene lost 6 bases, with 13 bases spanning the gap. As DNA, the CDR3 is TGTGCCAGTAGTGTCGGGGCAGGTGCCGGGGAGCTGTTTTTT. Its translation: CASSVGAGAGELFF.

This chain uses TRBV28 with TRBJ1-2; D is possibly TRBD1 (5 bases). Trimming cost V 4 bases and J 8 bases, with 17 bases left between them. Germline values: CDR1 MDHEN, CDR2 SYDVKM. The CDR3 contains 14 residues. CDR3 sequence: CASSYSSGRIGYTF. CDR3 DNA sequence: TGTGCCAGCAGTTACTCCTCAGGGCGGATAGGCTACACCTTC.

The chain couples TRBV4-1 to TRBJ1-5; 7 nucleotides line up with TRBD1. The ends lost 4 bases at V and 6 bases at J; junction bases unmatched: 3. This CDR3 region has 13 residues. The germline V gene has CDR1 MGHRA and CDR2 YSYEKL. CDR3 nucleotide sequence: TGCGCCAGCAGCCTGTACAGGGGTCAGCCCCAGCATTTT. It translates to CASSLYRGQPQHF.

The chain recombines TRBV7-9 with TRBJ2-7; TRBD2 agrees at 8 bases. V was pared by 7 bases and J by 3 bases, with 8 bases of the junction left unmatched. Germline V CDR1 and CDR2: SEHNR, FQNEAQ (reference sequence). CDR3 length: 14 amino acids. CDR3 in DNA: TGTGCCAGCACCCCGGGCGGGGGGCACTACGAGCAGTACTTC. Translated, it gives CASTPGGGHYEQYF.

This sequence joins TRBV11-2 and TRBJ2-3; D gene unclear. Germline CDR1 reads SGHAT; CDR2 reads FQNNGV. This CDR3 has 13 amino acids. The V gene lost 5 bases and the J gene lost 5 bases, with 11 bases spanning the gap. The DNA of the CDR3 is TGTGCCAGCAGCCCACCCGATGAAGATACGCAGTATTTT. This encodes CASSPPDEDTQYF.

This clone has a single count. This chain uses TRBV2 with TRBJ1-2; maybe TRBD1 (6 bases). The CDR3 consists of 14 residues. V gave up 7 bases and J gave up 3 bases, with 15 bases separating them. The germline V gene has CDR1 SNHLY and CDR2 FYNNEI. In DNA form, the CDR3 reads TGTGCCAGCAAGTGGGGCCACAGGGACTATGGCTACACCTTC. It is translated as CASKWGHRDYGYTF.

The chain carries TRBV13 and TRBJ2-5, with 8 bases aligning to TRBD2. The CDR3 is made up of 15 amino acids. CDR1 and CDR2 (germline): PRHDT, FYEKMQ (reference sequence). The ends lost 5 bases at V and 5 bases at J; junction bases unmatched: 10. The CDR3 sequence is CASSLSGGRRETQYF. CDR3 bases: TGTGCCAGCAGCCTAAGCGGGGGCCGGAGGGAGACCCAGTACTTC.

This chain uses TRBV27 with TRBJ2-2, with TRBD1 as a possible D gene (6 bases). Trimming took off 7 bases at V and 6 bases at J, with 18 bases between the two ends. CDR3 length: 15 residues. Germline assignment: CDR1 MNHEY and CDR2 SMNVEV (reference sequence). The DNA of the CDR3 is TGTGCCAGCACCGATGGGGGCGGGTACGCCGGGGAGCTGTTTTTT. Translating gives CASTDGGGYAGELFF.

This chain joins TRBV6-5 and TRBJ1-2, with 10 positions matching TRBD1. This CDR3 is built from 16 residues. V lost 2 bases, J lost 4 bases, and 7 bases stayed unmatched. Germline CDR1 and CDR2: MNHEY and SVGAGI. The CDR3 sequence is CASSYGGQGQAYGYTF. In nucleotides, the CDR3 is TGTGCCAGCAGTTACGGGGGACAGGGGCAGGCCTATGGCTACACCTTC.

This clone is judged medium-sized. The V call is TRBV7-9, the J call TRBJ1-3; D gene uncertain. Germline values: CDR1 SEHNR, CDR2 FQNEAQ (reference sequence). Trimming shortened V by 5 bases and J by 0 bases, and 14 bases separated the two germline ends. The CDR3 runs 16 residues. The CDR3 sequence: CASSPSDGSSGNTIYF. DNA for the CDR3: TGTGCCAGCAGCCCCAGTGACGGGAGCTCTGGAAACACCATATATTTT.

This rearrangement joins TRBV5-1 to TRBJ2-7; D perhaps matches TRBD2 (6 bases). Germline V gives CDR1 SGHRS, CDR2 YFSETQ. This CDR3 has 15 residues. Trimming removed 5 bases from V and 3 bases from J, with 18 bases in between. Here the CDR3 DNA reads TGCGCCAGCAGGCCGGGACTCTCCCAAAACTACGAGCAGTACGTC. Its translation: CASRPGLSQNYEQYV.

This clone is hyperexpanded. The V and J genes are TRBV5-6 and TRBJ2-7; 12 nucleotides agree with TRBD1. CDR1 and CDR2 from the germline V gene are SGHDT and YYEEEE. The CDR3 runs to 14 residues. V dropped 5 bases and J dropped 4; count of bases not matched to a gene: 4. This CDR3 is CASRPGQGAYEQYF. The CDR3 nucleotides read TGTGCCAGCAGACCGGGACAGGGGGCGTACGAGCAGTACTTC.

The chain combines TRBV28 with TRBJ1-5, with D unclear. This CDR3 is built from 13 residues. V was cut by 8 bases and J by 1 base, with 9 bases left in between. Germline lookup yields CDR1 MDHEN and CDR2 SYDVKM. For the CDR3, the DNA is TGTGCCAGCCGGAAGCGGAGCAATCAGCCCCAGCATTTT. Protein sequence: CASRKRSNQPQHF.

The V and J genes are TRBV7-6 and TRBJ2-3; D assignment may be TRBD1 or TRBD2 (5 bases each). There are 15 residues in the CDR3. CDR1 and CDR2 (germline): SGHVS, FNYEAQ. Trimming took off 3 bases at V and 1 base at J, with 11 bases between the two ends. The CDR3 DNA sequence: TGTGCCAGCAGCTTCGATCTGGGGGGCACAGATACGCAGTATTTT. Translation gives CASSFDLGGTDTQYF.

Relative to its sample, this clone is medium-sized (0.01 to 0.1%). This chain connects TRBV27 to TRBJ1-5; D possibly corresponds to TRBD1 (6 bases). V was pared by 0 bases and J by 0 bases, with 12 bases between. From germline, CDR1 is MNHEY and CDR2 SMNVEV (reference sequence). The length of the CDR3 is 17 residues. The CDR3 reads CASSLSVGQGSNQPQHF. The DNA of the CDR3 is TGTGCCAGCAGTTTATCGGTGGGACAAGGTAGCAATCAGCCCCAGCATTTT.

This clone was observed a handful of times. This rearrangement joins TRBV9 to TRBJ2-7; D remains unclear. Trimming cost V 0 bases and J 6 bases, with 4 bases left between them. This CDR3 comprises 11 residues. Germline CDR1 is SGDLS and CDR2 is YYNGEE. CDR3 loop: CASSVVFEQYV. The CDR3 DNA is TGTGCCAGCAGCGTAGTGTTCGAGCAGTACGTC.

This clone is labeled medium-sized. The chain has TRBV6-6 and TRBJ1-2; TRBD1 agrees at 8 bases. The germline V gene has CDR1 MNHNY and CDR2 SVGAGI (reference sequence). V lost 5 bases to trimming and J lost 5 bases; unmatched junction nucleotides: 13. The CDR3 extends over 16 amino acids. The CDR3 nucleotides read TGTGCCAGCAGTACGGACAGGGCCAGAGTTCCTTATGGCTACACCTTC. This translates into CASSTDRARVPYGYTF.